This is a list of T cell receptor beta chains from one sample in a study of cytomegalovirus exposure and HLA in healthy donors. The protocol was immunoSEQ multiplex PCR, while the TCRdb copy is restricted to in-frame clones and leaves out a portion. In the table there are fewer than 50,000 clones, roughly 63% of which are singletons. Sample: PBMCs. The receptors come from a man between 60 and 75 years old in good health and CMV-seropositive. Both conserved end residues are part of each CDR3. A D gene is named only where the DNA matches it firmly. Only some rows state a clone size, as once, few, many or a class for expanded clones.

TRBD2,TRBJ2-1,-,TRBV5-6,CASSLALGLAISNEQFF,TGTGCCAGCAGCTTGGCCCTGGGACTAGCGATAAGTAATGAGCAGTTCTTC
-,TRBJ1-2,-,TRBV21-1,CASSLGVRGLHGYTF,TGTGCCAGCAGTCTCGGGGTCCGCGGATTACATGGCTACACCTTC
TRBD2,TRBJ2-2,-,TRBV2,CASSPEGREGTGELFF,TGTGCCAGCAGTCCCGAAGGGCGGGAGGGCACCGGGGAGCTGTTTTTT
-,TRBJ2-3,-,TRBV5-1,CASSRSGRVDTQYF,TGCGCCAGCAGCAGGAGCGGCAGAGTAGATACGCAGTATTTT
TRBD2,TRBJ2-1,-,TRBV7-2,CASSFSSGTPYNEQFF,TGTGCCAGCAGCTTTTCTAGCGGGACACCCTACAATGAGCAGTTCTTC
-,TRBJ1-1,-,TRBV25-1,CASRAQGVTEAFF,TGTGCCAGCAGGGCGCAAGGGGTCACTGAAGCTTTCTTT
TRBD1,TRBJ2-7,few,TRBV11-2,CASSLAGGEQYF,TGTGCCAGCAGCTTAGCAGGGGGCGAGCAGTACTTC
-,TRBJ1-2,-,TRBV30,CAWLQENYGYTF,TGTGCCTGGTTACAGGAGAACTATGGCTACACCTTC
-,TRBJ2-3,-,TRBV7-9,CASSQGGDTQYF,TGTGCCAGCAGCCAAGGGGGAGATACGCAGTATTTT
-,TRBJ2-7,-,TRBV10-3,CAISESTGYHYEQYF,TGTGCCATCAGTGAGTCGACGGGGTACCACTACGAGCAGTACTTC
-,TRBJ2-2,few,TRBV4-2,CASSRIDSITGELFF,TGTGCCAGCAGCCGAATCGACAGTATAACCGGGGAGCTGTTTTTT
TRBD1,TRBJ1-4,-,TRBV6-1,CATRGTAINEKLFF,TGTGCCACTCGGGGGACAGCGATTAATGAAAAACTGTTTTTT
-,TRBJ2-3,once,TRBV4-3,CASSPKWTVSTDTQYF,TGCGCCAGCAGCCCCAAGTGGACAGTTAGCACAGATACGCAGTATTTT
TRBD1,TRBJ2-5,-,TRBV29-1,CSVATGVRETQYF,TGCAGCGTCGCTACAGGGGTTCGAGAGACCCAGTACTTC
TRBD1,TRBJ1-2,-,TRBV30,CAWSTGQYGYTF,TGTGCCTGGAGCACGGGACAGTATGGCTACACCTTC
TRBD1,TRBJ1-2,-,TRBV30,CAWSVDRGPGYTF,TGTGCCTGGAGTGTTGACAGGGGGCCTGGCTACACCTTC
-,TRBJ1-1,-,TRBV7-2,CASSPYSTGNTEAFF,TGTGCCAGCAGCCCGTACTCGACAGGGAACACTGAAGCTTTCTTT
TRBD1,TRBJ1-5,-,TRBV28,CAGRQGWNQPQHF,TGTGCCGGCAGACAGGGTTGGAATCAGCCCCAGCATTTT
TRBD2,TRBJ2-1,-,TRBV7-2,CASSPSSGRELEQFF,TGTGCCAGCAGCCCAAGTAGCGGGAGGGAGCTTGAGCAGTTCTTC
TRBD2,TRBJ2-7,-,TRBV19,CASSKAGVSYEQYF,TGTGCCAGTAGTAAAGCGGGAGTAAGCTACGAGCAGTACTTC
-,TRBJ1-5,-,TRBV10-2,CASSEFGNQPQHF,TGCGCCAGCAGTGAGTTCGGGAATCAGCCCCAGCATTTT
-,TRBJ2-5,-,TRBV7-2,CASSQAVVGRETQYF,TGTGCCAGCAGCCAAGCGGTGGTGGGCCGAGAGACCCAGTACTTC
-,TRBJ1-2,few,TRBV7-9,CASSLASNYGYTF,TGTGCCAGCAGCTTAGCCTCTAACTATGGCTACACCTTC
TRBD1,TRBJ1-2,-,TRBV28,CASRNRDRGLRYGYTF,TGTGCCAGCAGGAACCGGGACAGGGGGCTTCGGTATGGCTACACCTTC
-,TRBJ2-2,few,TRBV7-2,CASSLLAIGELFF,TGTGCCAGCAGCTTACTAGCGATCGGGGAGCTGTTTTTT
TRBD2,TRBJ2-7,-,TRBV10-1,CASSEREGREQYF,TGCGCCAGCAGTGAGCGGGAGGGCCGCGAGCAGTACTTC
-,TRBJ2-1,-,TRBV10-2,CASSERGRSNEQFF,TGCGCCAGCAGTGAGCGCGGGCGCAGCAATGAGCAGTTCTTC
-,TRBJ2-7,-,TRBV7-2,CASSLVGGGGDEQYF,TGTGCCAGCAGCTTAGTTGGTGGAGGAGGGGACGAGCAGTACTTC
-,TRBJ2-3,-,TRBV7-2,CASSFRRGTDTQYF,TGTGCCAGCAGCTTTAGGAGGGGCACAGATACGCAGTATTTT
TRBD1,TRBJ2-1,-,TRBV9,CASSVGVRGSGPYNEQFF,TGTGCCAGCAGCGTAGGAGTCAGGGGGAGCGGACCATACAATGAGCAGTTCTTC
TRBD2,TRBJ2-5,-,TRBV7-2,CASSLVLAGGGETQYF,TGTGCCAGCAGCTTAGTACTAGCGGGAGGAGGAGAGACCCAGTACTTC
TRBD1,TRBJ1-2,-,TRBV7-8,CASSPTGGPSGGYTF,TGTGCCAGCAGCCCGACAGGGGGCCCTTCGGGTGGCTACACCTTC
-,TRBJ1-6,-,TRBV30,CAWSVPQGFYNSPLHF,TGTGCCTGGAGTGTACCCCAGGGGTTCTATAATTCACCCCTCCACTTT
TRBD2,TRBJ2-2,once,TRBV27,CASSLEVAGGIGELFF,TGTGCCAGCAGTTTGGAGGTTGCGGGAGGGATCGGGGAGCTGTTTTTT
TRBD2,TRBJ2-4,-,TRBV4-3,CASSQGLAGDGPGNIQYF,TGCGCCAGCAGCCAAGGCCTAGCGGGAGATGGGCCGGGAAACATTCAGTACTTC
-,TRBJ2-7,once,TRBV6-5,CASSYSRVRSYEQYF,TGTGCCAGCAGTTACTCGAGGGTCAGGTCCTACGAACAGTACTTC
TRBD1,TRBJ2-4,-,TRBV28,CASSPTGRGSSAKNIQYF,TGTGCCAGCAGCCCAACCGGCAGGGGGAGCTCCGCCAAAAACATTCAGTACTTC
-,TRBJ1-1,few,TRBV15,CATIGSFGETEAFF,TGTGCCACCATTGGCAGTTTCGGAGAGACTGAAGCTTTCTTT